A single sample is the source of the 30 T cell receptor beta chains below, sequenced in a study (dated by TCRdb to 2014 to 2015). Receptor libraries were prepared by 5' RACE. TCRdb records Illumina MiSeq as the sequencer. TCRdb took the public reads, trimmed them with fastp at Q25, ran MiXCR for clone calling and kept in-frame beta chains. Under each unique CDR3 protein, matching rows form one entry showing the most common genes and DNA. In all, the sample holds nearly 55,000 distinct CDR3 sequences, and around 26% of those were seen once. 3% to 4% of the sample is in the top ten clones. Sequenced material: tumor-infiltrating naive CD4+ T cells sorted from the breast tumor. The cell subset or site label, read with the paper, signifies: naive CD4+ T cells, CD4+CD45RA+CD25-. These receptors were obtained from a female donor with breast cancer.

The chain combines TRBV27 with TRBJ2-1, with TRBD2 matching over 7 bases. Germline values: CDR1 MNHEY, CDR2 SMNVEV (reference sequence). This CDR3 contains 16 residues. With V trimmed by 8 bases and J by 3 bases, 13 bases remained unmatched. The CDR3 loop reads CASRNPRGRGYNEQFF. Here the CDR3 DNA reads TGTGCCAGCCGGAACCCCCGCGGGAGAGGCTACAATGAGCAGTTCTTC.

This clonotype counts as medium-sized. The genes are TRBV5-1 and TRBJ2-5; tentative D call: TRBD1 (6 bases). The CDR3 is 14 amino acids. The germline V gene has CDR1 SGHRS and CDR2 YFSETQ. The germline V and J ends were trimmed by 5 bases and 0 bases, with 11 bases remaining between them. CDR3 in DNA: TGCGCCAGCAGATTCGGGACACACCAAGAGACCCAGTACTTC. It yields the protein CASRFGTHQETQYF.

J is TRBJ2-2 and V is TRBV7-2; D is perhaps TRBD1 (6 bases). CDR1 and CDR2 (germline): SGHTA, FQGNSA. The CDR3 loop spans 15 amino acids. With 4 bases removed from V and 2 bases from J, the gap between germline ends came to 11 bases. CDR3 in amino acids: CASSSRTVNTGELFF. CDR3 nucleotide sequence: TGTGCCAGCAGCTCCCGGACAGTCAACACCGGGGAGCTGTTTTTT.

The chain employs TRBV7-2 and TRBJ1-4, with a tentative D call TRBD1 (6 bases). This CDR3 contains 14 residues. With 5 bases removed from V and 4 bases from J, the gap between germline ends came to 11 bases. Germline CDR1 reads SGHTA; CDR2 reads FQGNSA. CDR3: CASSPGAYNEKLFF. CDR3 sequence (DNA): TGTGCCAGCAGCCCGGGGGCCTATAATGAAAAACTGTTTTTT.

The rearrangement links TRBV12-3 or TRBV12-4 to TRBJ2-3; TRBD1 is a possible D gene (6 bases). The CDR3 has 15 residues. Trimming pared 6 bases from V and 3 bases from J, leaving 16 bases between. The CDR3 is CASSPKGVLTDTQYF. The CDR3 DNA is TGTGCCAGCAGCCCTAAGGGGGTATTGACAGATACGCAGTATTTT.

The rearrangement links TRBV6-2 or TRBV6-3 to TRBJ2-1; D unclear. CDR3 length: 14 residues. CDR1 and CDR2 from the germline V gene are MNHEY and SVGEGT. V gave up 4 bases and J gave up 0 bases, with 7 bases separating them. The CDR3 loop reads CASSFSSSYNEQFF. CDR3 sequence (DNA): TGTGCCAGCAGTTTCAGCAGCTCCTACAATGAGCAGTTCTTC.

This clonotype was counted a few times. This chain joins TRBV25-1 and TRBJ2-7; tentatively, D is TRBD2 (6 bases). Germline values: CDR1 MGHDK, CDR2 SYGVNS. This CDR3 has 15 amino acids. V lost 5 bases and J 0 bases, leaving 14 bases between the germline ends. The CDR3 here is CASSKPGGSSYEQYF. The CDR3 DNA reads TGTGCCAGCAGTAAGCCCGGAGGGAGCTCCTACGAGCAGTACTTC.

A note on this clonotype: A much larger clone differs from this one at a single base, so this may be a read error. This chain joins TRBV5-1 and TRBJ2-2, with D possibly being TRBD1 (5 bases). CDR1 is SGHRS, CDR2 YFSETQ, per germline. CDR3 length: 17 amino acids. The CDR3 DNA follows: TGCGCCGGCAGCTCCCACGACAGCCCAAAGAACACCGGGGAGCTGTTTTTT. Encoded protein: CAGSSHDSPKNTGELFF. The whole variable domain, remainder taken from reference TRBV5-1 and TRBJ2-2, is KAGVTQTPRYLIKTRGQQVTLSCSPISGHRSVSWYQQTPGQGLQFLFEYFSETQRNKGNFPGRFSGRQFSNSRSEMNVSTLELGDSALYLCAGSSHDSPKNTGELFFGEGSRLTVL.

Only a few counts were recorded for this clonotype. The CDR3 bases are TGCGCCAGCAGCTTCGGAGGGGGCGCCTACGAGCAGTACTTC. Residues: CASSFGGGAYEQYF. The J gene is TRBJ2-7, the V gene TRBV5-1; a possible D gene is TRBD1 (7 bases). The CDR3 extends over 14 amino acids. Trimming shortened V by 2 bases and J by 2 bases, and 11 bases separated the two germline ends. Germline V gives CDR1 SGHRS, CDR2 YFSETQ.

This clonotype was seen more than once but under ten times. The chain joins TRBV5-1 to TRBJ1-1, with D unclear. V gave up 3 bases and J gave up 7 bases, with 19 bases separating them. This CDR3 contains 15 residues. Germline V lookup: CDR1 SGHRS, CDR2 YFSETQ. CDR3 amino acids: CASSSEAPSSGEAFF. CDR3 nucleotide sequence: TGCGCCAGCAGCTCCGAGGCGCCGAGCTCCGGTGAAGCTTTCTTT.

This clonotype was counted at least ten times. V gene TRBV5-1 combines with J gene TRBJ2-5; the match to TRBD1 covers 7 bases. Trimming cost V 4 bases and J 5 bases; bases outside gene matches: 14. The CDR3 sequence is 16 residues long. Germline V lookup: CDR1 SGHRS, CDR2 YFSETQ. The CDR3 reads CASSTTRQGVGETQYF. CDR3 nucleotides: TGCGCCAGCAGCACAACGCGACAGGGCGTAGGGGAGACCCAGTACTTC.

The chain links TRBV20-1 to TRBJ1-5; D is undetermined. V was clipped by 3 bases and J by 5 bases, with 14 bases between them. The CDR3 length is 14 residues. In germline, CDR1 is DFQATT, CDR2 SNEGSKA (reference sequence). CDR3 protein: CSARPRNNYQPQHF. The DNA for the CDR3 is TGCAGTGCTAGGCCCAGAAACAATTATCAGCCCCAGCATTTT.

The rearrangement joins TRBV12-3 or TRBV12-4 to TRBJ1-1; perhaps TRBD1 as D (5 bases). V dropped 6 bases and J dropped 1 base, with 12 bases sitting between them. The CDR3 contains 14 residues. CDR3: CASSLRVRNTEAFF. DNA of the CDR3: TGTGCCAGCAGCCTCAGGGTAAGGAACACTGAAGCTTTCTTT.

V gene TRBV5-1 combines with J gene TRBJ1-4, with a weak D call TRBD1 (6 bases). Trimming removed 4 bases from V and 9 bases from J, with 16 bases in between. Germline CDR1 is SGHRS and CDR2 is YFSETQ. The CDR3 extends over 14 amino acids. CDR3 region: CASSDGQSAQKLFF. The CDR3 coding sequence is TGCGCCAGCAGCGACGGACAGTCCGCCCAAAAACTGTTTTTT.

This clonotype came up many times. The chain has TRBV6-2 or TRBV6-3 and TRBJ2-5, with a tentative D call TRBD2 (5 bases). V shed 2 bases and J shed 2 bases, with 9 bases lying between them. Germline V gene sequence: CDR1 MNHEY, CDR2 SVGEGT. The CDR3 is 14 residues long. This CDR3 is CASSYPQRQETQYF. The DNA of the CDR3 is TGTGCCAGCAGTTACCCCCAGCGGCAAGAGACCCAGTACTTC.

This clonotype was recorded a few times. The chain joins TRBV6-1 to TRBJ2-5; D call uncertain. Germline V lookup: CDR1 MNHNS, CDR2 SASEGT. V was trimmed by 2 bases and J by 2 bases, leaving 3 bases between them. The CDR3 covers 12 residues. CDR3 protein: CASSEQQETQYF. The CDR3 region has the DNA TGTGCCAGCAGTGAACAGCAAGAGACCCAGTACTTC.

About this clonotype: A much larger clone sits a single nucleotide away, making a read error possible. The conserved phenylalanine or tryptophan normally closing the CDR3 is absent here, so this likely arose from a read error. J is TRBJ1-1 and V is TRBV7-8, with 8 bases aligning to TRBD1. The V gene's germline CDR1 is SGHVS and CDR2 FQNEAQ. Germline trimming cut 5 bases from V and 8 bases from J; bases unmatched to any gene: 4. The CDR3 runs to 12 residues. CDR3 protein: CASSLRGQEAFC. The DNA of the CDR3 is TGTGCCAGCAGCCTCAGGGGGCAGGAAGCTTTCTGT.

The rearrangement links TRBV7-2 to TRBJ1-6; weak D call: TRBD1 (5 bases). Germline V CDR1 and CDR2: SGHTA, FQGNSA. CDR3 size: 17 residues. V was shortened by 8 bases and J by 7 bases, with 24 bases between the two germline ends. The DNA for the CDR3 is TGTGCCAGCTGCCCCCTGACAGCGGGGATGGGGAATTCACCCCTCCACTTT. This sequence encodes CASCPLTAGMGNSPLHF.

This sequence joins TRBV6-1 and TRBJ2-4; D could derive from TRBD1 or TRBD2 (6 bases each). V shed 10 bases and J shed 7 bases, with 14 bases lying between them. Germline CDR1 MNHNS, CDR2 SASEGT. This CDR3 is built from 12 residues. CDR3 DNA sequence: TGTGCCACCCACAGGGCGGGGAACATTCAGTACTTC. Translation gives CATHRAGNIQYF.

This clonotype was counted ten times or more. The chain couples TRBV7-6 to TRBJ2-5; D gene unclear. From germline, CDR1 is SGHVS and CDR2 FNYEAQ. V was cut by 1 base and J by 2 bases, with 5 bases left in between. This CDR3 has 13 residues. This chain's CDR3 is CASSLGPQETQYF. In DNA, the CDR3 is TGTGCCAGCAGCTTAGGGCCACAAGAGACCCAGTACTTC.

A remark on this clonotype: A much larger clone lies one base from this, so it may be a read error. This sequence joins TRBV29-1 and TRBJ2-3; 8 bases agree with TRBD1. The CDR3 sequence is 14 residues long. CDR1 is SQVTM and CDR2 is ANQGSEA in the germline V gene. The CDR3, as DNA: TGCAGCGTAAGGACAGGGTCAACGACAGGTACGCAGTATTTT. Its translation: CSVRTGSTTGTQYF.

This chain uses TRBV10-3 with TRBJ2-7; D ambiguous. The germline V gene has CDR1 ENHRY and CDR2 SYGVKD. Trimming shortened V by 8 bases and J by 2 bases, and 13 bases separated the two germline ends. This CDR3 has 13 amino acids. This chain's CDR3 is CAIVDLDTYEQYF. CDR3 sequence (DNA): TGTGCCATCGTGGACCTCGATACCTACGAGCAGTACTTC.

The sample holds a few counts of this clonotype. The chain joins TRBV7-3 to TRBJ2-7; 10 bases line up with TRBD2. J gave up 4 bases and V 2 bases, and 5 bases lay outside the gene matches. This CDR3 is built from 15 residues. The germline V gene has CDR1 SGHTA and CDR2 FQGTGA. This CDR3 is CASSLGLAGAYEQYF. The CDR3 DNA sequence: TGTGCCAGCAGCTTAGGGCTAGCGGGAGCGTACGAGCAGTACTTC.

The chain couples TRBV7-2 to TRBJ2-7, with 9 bases fitting TRBD1. V lost 2 bases and J lost 7; bases outside the gene matches: 9. Germline CDR1 is SGHTA and CDR2 is FQGNSA. CDR3 length equals 15 residues. CDR3 coding DNA: TGTGCCAGCAGCTTAATGGGACAGGGACTTGATGAGCAGTACTTC. It encodes CASSLMGQGLDEQYF.

Only a few counts were recorded for this clonotype. The chain recombines TRBV4-1 with TRBJ2-2; 13 nucleotides align to TRBD2. V lost 4 bases and J lost 8; bases outside the gene matches: 10. Germline-derived CDR1 and CDR2 are MGHRA and YSYEKL. The CDR3 covers 17 residues. CDR3 residues: CASSPVRTSGGTGELFF. Here the CDR3 DNA reads TGCGCCAGCAGCCCTGTAAGGACTAGCGGGGGCACGGGGGAGCTGTTTTTT.

This clonotype showed up just a few times. The J gene is TRBJ1-1, the V gene TRBV4-1; possibly TRBD1 for D (5 bases). The ends were cut back, 4 bases at V and 0 bases at J, with 12 bases in the middle. The CDR3 is made up of 15 amino acids. CDR1 and CDR2 from the germline V gene are MGHRA and YSYEKL. The CDR3 nucleotides read TGCGCCAGCAGCCTCAGGGCCCCCATGAACACTGAAGCTTTCTTT. Translated, it gives CASSLRAPMNTEAFF.

Concerning this clonotype itself: This may be a read error, as it is one base from a much larger clone. V usage is TRBV6-5 and J usage is TRBJ1-2; TRBD1 agrees at 8 bases. V lost 10 bases and J lost 14; bases outside the gene matches: 21. This CDR3 region has 14 residues. Germline V gene lookup returns CDR1 MNHEY and CDR2 SVGAGI. The CDR3 DNA sequence: TGTGCCAACACCGCAAGAGCAGGGGGCGCCGGTCGGACCTTC. This translates into CANTARAGGAGRTF.

This clonotype rates as medium-sized. This chain uses TRBV7-3 with TRBJ2-5, with 7 positions matching TRBD1. The CDR3 length is 16 residues. The junction had 8 bases not matched to a gene; V was cut back by 0 bases and J by 4 bases. Germline-derived CDR1 and CDR2 are SGHTA and FQGTGA. CDR3 nucleotide sequence: TGTGCCAGCAGCTTAACAGGTCGACAGGGAAGAGAGACCCAGTACTTC. It yields the protein CASSLTGRQGRETQYF.

This clonotype was observed a few times. V and J are TRBV24-1 and TRBJ2-5; the match to TRBD1 covers 10 bases. Trimming removed 2 bases from V and 0 bases from J; junction bases left unmatched: 2. Germline V gene data show CDR1 as KGHDR and CDR2 as SFDVKD. The CDR3 sequence is 16 residues long. CDR3 in DNA: TGTGCCACCAGTGATTGGGGACAGGGGCACCAAGAGACCCAGTACTTC. It codes for CATSDWGQGHQETQYF.

V and J are TRBV4-2 and TRBJ1-2; no definite D call. The CDR3 is made up of 15 amino acids. V lost 0 bases, J lost 3 bases, and 11 bases lay in between. Germline V gene data show CDR1 as LGHNA and CDR2 as YNFKEQ. The CDR3 sequence: CASSQDRGGYYGYTF. The CDR3 DNA is TGTGCCAGCAGCCAAGATCGGGGAGGGTACTATGGCTACACCTTC.